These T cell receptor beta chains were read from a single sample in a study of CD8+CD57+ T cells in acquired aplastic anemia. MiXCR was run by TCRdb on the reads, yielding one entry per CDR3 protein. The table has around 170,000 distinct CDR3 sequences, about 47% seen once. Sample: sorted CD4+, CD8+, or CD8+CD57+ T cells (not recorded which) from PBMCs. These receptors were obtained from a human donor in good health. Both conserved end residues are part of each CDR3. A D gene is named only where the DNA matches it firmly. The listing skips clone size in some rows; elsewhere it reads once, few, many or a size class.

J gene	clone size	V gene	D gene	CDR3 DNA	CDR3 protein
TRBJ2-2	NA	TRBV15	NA	TGTGCCACCTCCCCGGGTAGGAACACCGGGGAGCTGTTTTTT	CATSPGRNTGELFF
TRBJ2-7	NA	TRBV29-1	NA	TGCAGCGTTGAACTAGGCCAGCTTCGCGAGCAGTACTTC	CSVELGQLREQYF
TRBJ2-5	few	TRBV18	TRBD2	TGTGCCAGCTCACCACAGACCGGACAGGTCACTAGCGGGGGCGGTGGAACCCAGTACTTC	CASSPQTGQVTSGGGGTQYF
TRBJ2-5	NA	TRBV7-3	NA	TGTGCCAGCAGCACCCCCCCCCAAGAGACCCAGTACTTC	CASSTPPQETQYF
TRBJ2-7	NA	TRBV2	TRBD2	TGTGCCAGCAGTTTTAGGTTTTCTAGCGGCCCGCACTTC	CASSFRFSSGPHF
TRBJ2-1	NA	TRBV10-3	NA	TGTGCCCAGGCGGGCGCAAATGAGCAGTTCTTC	CAQAGANEQFF
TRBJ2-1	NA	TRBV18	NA	TGTGCCAGCTCACCACCAAACGTTTACAATGAGCAGTTCTTC	CASSPPNVYNEQFF
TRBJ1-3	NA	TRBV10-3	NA	TGTCCCATGGGGGGGGGCAAGGCTGGAAACACCATATATTTT	CPMGGGKAGNTIYF
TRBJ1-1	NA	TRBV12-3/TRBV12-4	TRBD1	TGTGCCAGCAGTTCCTGGGACAGAGACACTGAAGCTTTCTTT	CASSSWDRDTEAFF
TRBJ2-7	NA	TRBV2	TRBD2	TGTGCCAGCAGTGTGCTAGCGGGTCGGCAGTACTTC	CASSVLAGRQYF
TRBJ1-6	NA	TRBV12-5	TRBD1	TGTGCTAGTGGTTGGGACAGCAATTCACCCCTCCACTTT	CASGWDSNSPLHF
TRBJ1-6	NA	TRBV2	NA	TGTGCCAGCAGAGGCAGGGGAGGTTCTCCCCTCCACTTT	CASRGRGGSPLHF
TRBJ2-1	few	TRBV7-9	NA	TGTGCCAGCAGCTGGAGTGGGAGCAATGAGCAGTTCTTC	CASSWSGSNEQFF
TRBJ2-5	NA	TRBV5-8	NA	TGTGCCAGCATGCTGACCCAGACGGGTCAAGGGACCCAGTACTTC	CASMLTQTGQGTQYF
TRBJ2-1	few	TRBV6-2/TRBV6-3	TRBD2	TGTGCCAGCAGTAACCCCTCCCTGGCGGGAGCGGTAGATGAGCAGTTCTTC	CASSNPSLAGAVDEQFF
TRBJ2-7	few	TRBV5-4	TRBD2	TGTGCCAGCAGCTTGCTCGGGGGGGCCGGGGAGCAGTACTTC	CASSLLGGAGEQYF
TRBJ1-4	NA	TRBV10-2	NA	TGCGCCAGCAGCCGCACCGGGACACATGAAAAACTGTTTTTT	CASSRTGTHEKLFF
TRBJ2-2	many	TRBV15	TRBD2	TGTGCCACCGATGGGACTAGCCCGAACACCGGGGAGCTGTTTTTT	CATDGTSPNTGELFF
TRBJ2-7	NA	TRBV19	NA	TGTGCCAGTAGTTCCACCCGGAGGTTGGCCTATTACGAGCAGTACTTC	CASSSTRRLAYYEQYF
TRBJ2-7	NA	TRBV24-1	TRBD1	TGTGCCACCAGTGACAGGGGGCGGGCTTTTGGGTGCGCCTACGAGCAGTACTTC	CATSDRGRAFGCAYEQYF
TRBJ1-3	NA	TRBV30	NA	TGTGCCTGGAAAAGGGGAAACACCATATATTTT	CAWKRGNTIYF
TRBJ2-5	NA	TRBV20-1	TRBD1	TGCAGTGCTTTGACGACAGGGCTGGGAGAGACCCAGTACTTC	CSALTTGLGETQYF